Below, 22 T cell receptor beta chains from the same sample are listed, as sequenced in a study of cytomegalovirus exposure and HLA in healthy donors. PCR employed 60 Vbeta and 13 Jbeta primers. Here immunoSEQ multiplex PCR was the method, and the copy in TCRdb shows in-frame clones only, minus some. The table includes 180,000 or so clones, roughly 87% detected once. Input material: PBMCs. Receptors were obtained from a man in his forties in good health and CMV-seronegative.

As DNA, the CDR3 is TGCGCCAGCAGCTTGGAGGCAGGGGGCTTTGAGACCCAGTACTTC. It specifies CASSLEAGGFETQYF. The V call is TRBV5-1, the J call TRBJ2-5; the match to TRBD1 covers 8 bases. Germline V gene sequence: CDR1 SGHRS, CDR2 YFSETQ. The V segment lost 0 bases and the J segment 5 bases; nucleotides outside the gene matches: 6. The length of the CDR3 is 15 residues.

The J gene is TRBJ1-5, the V gene TRBV27, with D unresolved. The CDR3 has 13 amino acids. Trimming pared 6 bases from V and 6 bases from J, leaving 12 bases between. CDR1 and CDR2 from the germline V gene are MNHEY and SMNVEV (reference sequence). The CDR3 reads CASSRERGQPQHF. The CDR3, as DNA: TGTGCCAGCAGCCGGGAGCGGGGTCAGCCCCAGCATTTT.

The chain joins TRBV19 to TRBJ2-3; 14 nucleotides agree with TRBD2. This CDR3 is 16 amino acids long. Germline CDR1 LNHDA, CDR2 SQIVND (reference sequence). V gave up 5 bases and J gave up 3 bases; unmatched junction bases: 4. The CDR3 sequence: CASSSRTSGGTDTQYF. CDR3 bases: TGTGCCAGTAGTTCTCGGACTAGCGGGGGGACAGATACGCAGTATTTT.

V and J are TRBV19 and TRBJ1-2, with D unresolved. Germline V gene lookup returns CDR1 LNHDA and CDR2 SQIVND (reference sequence). V lost 3 bases and J lost 4, with 15 bases in between. The CDR3 consists of 15 residues. The CDR3 nucleotides are TGTGCCAGTAGTATTTCGAACAGCCTCAGCTATGGCTACACCTTC. This codes for CASSISNSLSYGYTF.

This sequence joins TRBV20-1 and TRBJ2-3, with 7 positions matching TRBD2. CDR3 length: 11 residues. CDR1 is DFQATT, CDR2 SNEGSKA, per germline (reference sequence). J gave up 10 bases and V 6 bases, and 7 bases lay outside the gene matches. The CDR3 is CSAWGRGAQYF. For the CDR3, the DNA is TGCAGTGCCTGGGGTCGGGGGGCGCAGTATTTT.

The chain carries TRBV27 and TRBJ2-1, with 13 bases lining up with TRBD2. The CDR3 is 18 residues long. The J segment lost 10 bases and the V segment lost 5 bases, leaving 17 bases of the junction unmatched. CDR1 and CDR2 from the germline V gene are MNHEY and SMNVEV (reference sequence). This chain's CDR3 is CASSRTGITSGGAGEQFF. CDR3 nucleotides: TGTGCCAGCAGTCGAACCGGAATAACTAGCGGGGGGGCGGGAGAGCAGTTCTTC.

The rearrangement uses TRBV5-4 and TRBJ2-2; perhaps TRBD2 as D (7 bases). CDR1 is SGHNT and CDR2 is YYREEE in the germline V gene (reference sequence). This CDR3 spans 17 amino acids. V gave up 3 bases and J gave up 6 bases, with 21 bases separating them. The CDR3 spells CASSSKQGGGRPGELFF. CDR3 nucleotide sequence: TGTGCCAGCAGCTCGAAACAGGGAGGCGGGAGACCCGGGGAGCTGTTTTTT. Looking up the rest from reference TRBV5-4 and TRBJ2-2 gives the full variable domain: ETGVTQSPTHLIKTRGQQVTLRCSSQSGHNTVSWYQQALGQGPQFIFQYYREEENGRGNFPPRFSGLQFPNYSSELNVNALELDDSALYLCASSSKQGGGRPGELFFGEGSRLTVL.

Regarding this clone: An end of the junction does not agree with germline; a read error may underlie this. This chain connects TRBV20-1 to TRBJ2-4, with TRBD1 identical over 7 bases. The CDR3 length is 11 residues. CDR1 is DFQATT and CDR2 is SNEGSKA in the germline V gene (reference sequence). The CDR3 loop is CSAATRDRRDF. The DNA for the CDR3 is TGCAGTGCCGCCACACGGGACAGAAGAGACTTC.

The rearrangement joins TRBV7-3 to TRBJ2-2; TRBD1 agrees at 7 bases. Trimming cost V 6 bases and J 6 bases; bases outside gene matches: 4. This CDR3 has 13 residues. Germline V CDR1 and CDR2: SGHTA, FQGTGA. This CDR3 is CASSPQGPGELFF. In nucleotides, the CDR3 is TGTGCCAGCAGTCCACAGGGGCCCGGGGAGCTGTTTTTT.

This sequence joins TRBV4-1 and TRBJ2-1; 11 bases are a match to TRBD2. The germline gives CDR1 MGHRA, CDR2 YSYEKL. CDR3 length: 20 amino acids. V lost 0 bases to trimming and J lost 4 bases; unmatched junction nucleotides: 14. CDR3: CASSQDQKGVAGGRYNEQFF. The CDR3 bases are TGCGCCAGCAGCCAAGATCAGAAGGGGGTAGCGGGGGGGCGGTACAATGAGCAGTTCTTC.

The CDR3: CASRQGHQPQHF. The CDR3 bases are TGTGCCAGCAGACAGGGACATCAGCCCCAGCATTTT. The chain joins TRBV6-5 to TRBJ1-5; D may be TRBD1 (6 bases). Germline V gene lookup returns CDR1 MNHEY and CDR2 SVGAGI. Deletions cut 6 bases from V and 5 bases from J, with 8 bases between. The CDR3 extends over 12 amino acids.

This clone was picked up one time. J is TRBJ1-1 and V is TRBV19; TRBD1 matches 8 bases. V was pared by 4 bases and J by 11 bases, with 18 bases of the junction left unmatched. Germline values: CDR1 LNHDA, CDR2 SQIVND (reference sequence). The CDR3 extends over 16 amino acids. DNA of the CDR3: TGTGCCAGTAGTACCCAACAGGGGGTCGTCAACCCGGGTGCTTTCTTT. Protein sequence: CASSTQQGVVNPGAFF.

The chain couples TRBV9 to TRBJ2-3, with 8 bases that match TRBD2. Per germline, CDR1 SGDLS and CDR2 YYNGEE. This CDR3 is 15 amino acids long. V shed 2 bases, J shed 2 bases, and the junction held 4 bases outside the gene matches. The CDR3 nucleotides are TGTGCCAGCAGCGTGGCGGGGGGTAACACAGATACGCAGTATTTT. Protein product: CASSVAGGNTDTQYF.

The genes are TRBV11-2 and TRBJ2-5; the match to TRBD2 covers 11 bases. CDR3 length: 16 residues. V gave up 5 bases and J gave up 0 bases; unmatched junction bases: 5. The germline V gene has CDR1 SGHAT and CDR2 FQNNGV. CDR3 sequence (DNA): TGTGCCAGCAGCGTCCCTAGCGGGGGGCACCAAGAGACCCAGTACTTC. Its protein is CASSVPSGGHQETQYF.

This chain connects TRBV19 to TRBJ2-7; 7 nucleotides match TRBD2. Trimming took 9 bases from V and 0 from J; bases not matched to a gene: 8. This CDR3 has 14 residues. The germline V gene has CDR1 LNHDA and CDR2 SQIVND (reference sequence). The CDR3 bases are TGTGCCAGCCGACCGCGGGGGAGCTCCTACGAGCAGTACTTC. Amino acids: CASRPRGSSYEQYF.

The CDR3, as DNA: TGTGCCAGCACCCCAGGGAAGATGAACACTGAAGCTTTCTTT. Translation gives CASTPGKMNTEAFF. This chain joins TRBV6-1 and TRBJ1-1; tentatively, D is TRBD1 (5 bases). This CDR3 has 14 amino acids. In germline, CDR1 is MNHNS, CDR2 SASEGT. Trimming stripped 7 bases from V and 0 bases from J, with 12 bases between.

This clone has just a few counts. The chain couples TRBV2 to TRBJ2-7; 7 nucleotides align to TRBD1. The junction had 5 bases not matched to a gene; V was cut back by 6 bases and J by 0 bases. The germline V gene has CDR1 SNHLY and CDR2 FYNNEI. This CDR3 has 14 residues. The CDR3 here is CASRTTGSSYEQYF. CDR3 sequence (DNA): TGTGCCAGCAGGACGACAGGGAGCTCCTACGAGCAGTACTTC.

This chain links TRBV29-1 with TRBJ2-7, with a weak D call TRBD2 (5 bases). V was cut by 1 base and J by 0 bases, with 10 bases left in between. This CDR3 is 14 amino acids long. In germline, CDR1 is SQVTM, CDR2 ANQGSEA. CDR3: CSVEGTAASYEQYF. In DNA, the CDR3 is TGCAGCGTTGAAGGCACAGCGGCCTCCTACGAGCAGTACTTC.

The chain joins TRBV5-1 to TRBJ2-3; a possible D gene is TRBD1 (5 bases). CDR3 size: 15 residues. V lost 1 base and J 1 base, leaving 10 bases between the germline ends. Germline V gene lookup returns CDR1 SGHRS and CDR2 YFSETQ. CDR3 sequence reads: CASSLTGFGTDTQYF. The CDR3 nucleotides read TGCGCCAGCAGCTTGACAGGCTTTGGCACAGATACGCAGTATTTT.

This chain's CDR3 is CASKVAGEMTDTQYF. CDR3 bases: TGTGCCAGTAAGGTAGCGGGAGAAATGACAGATACGCAGTATTTT. This chain uses TRBV19 with TRBJ2-3, with 9 bases identical to TRBD2. There are 15 residues in the CDR3. V lost 7 bases, J lost 3 bases, and 8 bases stayed unmatched. CDR1 LNHDA and CDR2 SQIVND come from the germline V gene (reference sequence). The whole variable domain, remainder taken from reference TRBV19 and TRBJ2-3, is DGGITQSPKYLFRKEGQNVTLSCEQNLNHDAMYWYRQDPGQGLRLIYYSQIVNDFQKGDIAEGYSVSREKKESFPLTVTSAQKNPTAFYLCASKVAGEMTDTQYFGPGTRLTVL.

This sequence joins TRBV7-9 and TRBJ2-3; 10 bases match TRBD1. Germline CDR1 and CDR2: SEHNR and FQNEAQ (reference sequence). The CDR3 spans 14 residues. The ends lost 5 bases at V and 7 bases at J; junction bases unmatched: 6. DNA for the CDR3: TGTGCCAGCAGCGCGGGGACAGGGGAATATACGCAGTATTTT. Encoded protein: CASSAGTGEYTQYF.

The CDR3 reads CASSWSGAVSTDTQYF. CDR3 bases: TGTGCCAGCAGTTGGAGCGGGGCCGTAAGCACAGATACGCAGTATTTT. The chain couples TRBV7-2 to TRBJ2-3; 7 bases are shared with TRBD2. CDR3 length equals 16 residues. The J segment lost 0 bases and the V segment lost 6 bases, leaving 9 bases of the junction unmatched. Germline loops: CDR1 SGHTA, CDR2 FQGNSA.